This paragraph covers one TCR beta chain sequence. Authors' analysis steps: Cell counts per sample came from amplifying reference gene primers. Only in-frame clones appear in the TCRdb table, and some are missing; sequencing was by immunoSEQ multiplex PCR. D and trimming come from the DNA, and the V and J calls and clone size come from that table. Counted here are about 180,000 clones, more than 80% occurring once; the ten biggest clones make up around 6.8%. In germline, CDR1 is MGHRA, CDR2 YSYEKL. Unmatched junction bases numbered 8, after V lost 1 base and J lost 5 bases. This CDR3 region has 17 residues. The source of the sample is a study of blood T cell repertoires in COVID-19. On the study more broadly: Material from acute and convalescent COVID-19 was sourced from the United States, Italy and Spain. T cells, B-cell-depleted T cells, or PBMCs provided the cDNA or gDNA that served as material.

Sequenced material: peripheral blood. This TCR was sampled from a human donor in a cohort sampled during active COVID-19. The V and J genes are TRBV4-1 and TRBJ2-5; 12 bases agree with TRBD1. The CDR3, as DNA: TGCGCCAGCAGCCAAGCTAACGAGGGACAGGGGGCGGAGACCCAGTACTTC. Translated: CASSQANEGQGAETQYF.